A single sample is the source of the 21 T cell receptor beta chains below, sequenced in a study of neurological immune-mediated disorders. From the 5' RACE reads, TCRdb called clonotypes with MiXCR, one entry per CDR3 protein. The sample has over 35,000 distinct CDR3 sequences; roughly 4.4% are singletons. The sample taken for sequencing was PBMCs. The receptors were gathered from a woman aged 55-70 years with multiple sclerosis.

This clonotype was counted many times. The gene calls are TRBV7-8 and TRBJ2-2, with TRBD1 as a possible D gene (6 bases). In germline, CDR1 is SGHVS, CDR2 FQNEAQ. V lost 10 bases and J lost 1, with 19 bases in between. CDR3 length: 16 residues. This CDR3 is CATYRAQMLNTGELFF. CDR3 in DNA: TGTGCCACCTACAGGGCACAGATGCTGAACACCGGGGAGCTGTTTTTT. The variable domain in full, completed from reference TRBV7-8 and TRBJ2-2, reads GAGVSQSPRYKVAKRGQDVALRCDPISGHVSLFWYQQALGQGPEFLTYFQNEAQLDKSGLPSDRFFAERPEGSVSTLKIQRTQQEDSAVYLCATYRAQMLNTGELFFGEGSRLTVL.

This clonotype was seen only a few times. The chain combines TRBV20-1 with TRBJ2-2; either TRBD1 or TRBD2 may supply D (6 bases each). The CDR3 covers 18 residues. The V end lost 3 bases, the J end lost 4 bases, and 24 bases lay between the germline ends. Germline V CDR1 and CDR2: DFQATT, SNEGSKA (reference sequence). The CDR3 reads CSARGRGRFGGRTGELFF. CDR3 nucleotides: TGCAGTGCTAGGGGTCGGGGGCGCTTCGGGGGCCGCACCGGGGAGCTGTTTTTT.

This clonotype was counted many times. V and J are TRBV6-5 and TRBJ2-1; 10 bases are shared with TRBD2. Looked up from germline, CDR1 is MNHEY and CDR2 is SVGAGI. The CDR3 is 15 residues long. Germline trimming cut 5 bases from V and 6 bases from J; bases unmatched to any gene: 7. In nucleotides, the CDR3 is TGTGCCAGCAGTCCCTTAGCGGGAGGAGGCAATGAGCAGTTCTTC. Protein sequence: CASSPLAGGGNEQFF.

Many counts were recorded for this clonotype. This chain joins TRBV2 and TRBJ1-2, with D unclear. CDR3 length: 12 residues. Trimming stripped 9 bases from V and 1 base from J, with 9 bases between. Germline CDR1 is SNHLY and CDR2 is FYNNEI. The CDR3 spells CASIGSNYGYTF. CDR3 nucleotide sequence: TGTGCCAGTATTGGGAGTAACTATGGCTACACCTTC.

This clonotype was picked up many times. The chain's CDR3 is CSARDNTGGGGANVLTF. The CDR3 nucleotides read TGCAGTGCTAGAGATAACACAGGGGGCGGTGGGGCCAACGTCCTGACTTTC. The chain is built from TRBV20-1 and TRBJ2-6, with 9 positions matching TRBD1. The CDR3 runs to 17 residues. J was trimmed by 3 bases and V by 0 bases; bases with no gene match: 6. CDR1 is DFQATT, CDR2 SNEGSKA, per germline (reference sequence).

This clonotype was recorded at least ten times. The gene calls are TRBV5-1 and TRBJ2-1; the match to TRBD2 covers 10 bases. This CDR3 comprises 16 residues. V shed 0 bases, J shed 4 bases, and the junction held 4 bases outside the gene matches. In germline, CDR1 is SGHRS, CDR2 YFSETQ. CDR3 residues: CASSLVASGGYNEQFF. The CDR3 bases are TGCGCCAGCAGCTTGGTGGCTAGCGGGGGATACAATGAGCAGTTCTTC.

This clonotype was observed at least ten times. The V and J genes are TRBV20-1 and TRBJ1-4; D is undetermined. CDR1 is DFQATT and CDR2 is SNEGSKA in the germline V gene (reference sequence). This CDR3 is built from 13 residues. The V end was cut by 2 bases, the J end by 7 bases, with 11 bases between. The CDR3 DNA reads TGCAGTGCTAGATTCTGGGTGGGTGAAAAACTGTTTTTT. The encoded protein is CSARFWVGEKLFF.

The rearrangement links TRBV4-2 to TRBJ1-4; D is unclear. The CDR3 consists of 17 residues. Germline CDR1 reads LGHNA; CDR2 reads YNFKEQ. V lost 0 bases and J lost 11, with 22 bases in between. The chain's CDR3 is CASSQDNSGSPPLKLFF. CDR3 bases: TGTGCCAGCAGCCAAGATAACAGCGGATCGCCTCCGCTGAAACTGTTTTTT.

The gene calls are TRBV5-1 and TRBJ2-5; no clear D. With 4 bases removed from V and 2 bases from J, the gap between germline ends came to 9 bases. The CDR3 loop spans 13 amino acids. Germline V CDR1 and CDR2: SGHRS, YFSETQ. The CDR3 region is CASSGYRQETQYF. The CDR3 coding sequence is TGCGCCAGCAGCGGCTACCGTCAAGAGACCCAGTACTTC.

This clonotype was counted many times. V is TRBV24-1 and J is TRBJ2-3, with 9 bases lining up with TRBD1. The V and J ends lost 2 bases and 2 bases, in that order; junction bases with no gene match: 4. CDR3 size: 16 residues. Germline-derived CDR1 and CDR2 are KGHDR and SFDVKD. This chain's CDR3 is CATSDWDRDFTDTQYF. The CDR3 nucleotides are TGTGCCACCAGTGATTGGGACAGGGACTTCACAGATACGCAGTATTTT.

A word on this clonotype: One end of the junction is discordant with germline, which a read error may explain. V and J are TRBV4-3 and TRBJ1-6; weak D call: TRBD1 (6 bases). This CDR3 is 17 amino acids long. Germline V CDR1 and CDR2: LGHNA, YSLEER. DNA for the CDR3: TGCGCCAGCAGCCAAGAAGCGGCGGGGGCCGCGTGGTCACCCCTCAACTTT. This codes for CASSQEAAGAAWSPLNF.

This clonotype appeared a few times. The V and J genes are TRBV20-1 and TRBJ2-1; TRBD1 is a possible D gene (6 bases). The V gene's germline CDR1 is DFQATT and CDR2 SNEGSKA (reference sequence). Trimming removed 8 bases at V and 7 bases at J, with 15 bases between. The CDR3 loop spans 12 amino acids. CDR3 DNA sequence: TGCAGTCTACAGGGTTCTCTAAATGAGCAGTTCTTC. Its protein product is CSLQGSLNEQFF.

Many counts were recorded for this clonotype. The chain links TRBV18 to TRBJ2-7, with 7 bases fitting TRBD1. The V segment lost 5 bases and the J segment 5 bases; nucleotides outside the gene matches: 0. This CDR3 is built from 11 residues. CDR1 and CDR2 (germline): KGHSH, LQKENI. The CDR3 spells CASSTGDEQYV. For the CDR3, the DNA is TGTGCCAGCTCAACAGGGGACGAGCAGTACGTC.

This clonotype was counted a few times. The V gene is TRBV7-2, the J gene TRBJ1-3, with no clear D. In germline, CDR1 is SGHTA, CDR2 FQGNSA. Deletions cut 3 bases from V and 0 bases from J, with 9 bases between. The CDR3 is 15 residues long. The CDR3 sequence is CASSLDGSSGNTIYF. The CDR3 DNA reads TGTGCCAGCAGCTTGGACGGAAGCTCTGGAAACACCATATATTTT.

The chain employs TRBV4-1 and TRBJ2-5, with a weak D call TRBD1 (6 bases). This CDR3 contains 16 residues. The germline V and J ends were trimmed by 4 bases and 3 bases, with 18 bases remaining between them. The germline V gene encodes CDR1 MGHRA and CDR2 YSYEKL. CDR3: CASSPRGRGREETQYF. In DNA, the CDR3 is TGCGCCAGCAGCCCCAGGGGTAGGGGCAGGGAAGAGACCCAGTACTTC.

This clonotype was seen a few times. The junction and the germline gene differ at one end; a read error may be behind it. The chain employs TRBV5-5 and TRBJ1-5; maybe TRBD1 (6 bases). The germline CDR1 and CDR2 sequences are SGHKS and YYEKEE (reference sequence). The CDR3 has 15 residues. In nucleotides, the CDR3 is TGTGCCAGCAGCTTGTTGCAGGACAGCCGGCAGCCCCAGAATTTT. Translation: CASSLLQDSRQPQNF.

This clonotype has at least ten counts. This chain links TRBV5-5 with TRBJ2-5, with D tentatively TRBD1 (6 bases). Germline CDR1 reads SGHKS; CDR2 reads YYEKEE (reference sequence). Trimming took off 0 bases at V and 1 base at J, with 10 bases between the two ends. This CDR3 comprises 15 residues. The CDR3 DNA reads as TGTGCCAGCAGCTTGGCACAGGGTTTCCAAGAGACCCAGTACTTC. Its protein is CASSLAQGFQETQYF.

The CDR3 nucleotides are TGTGCCAGCAGTTATCGGGACAATCAGCCCCAGCATTTT. Amino acid sequence: CASSYRDNQPQHF. J is TRBJ1-5 and V is TRBV12-3 or TRBV12-4; the D is unclear. The CDR3 extends over 13 amino acids. Trimming stripped 4 bases from V and 3 bases from J, with 7 bases between.

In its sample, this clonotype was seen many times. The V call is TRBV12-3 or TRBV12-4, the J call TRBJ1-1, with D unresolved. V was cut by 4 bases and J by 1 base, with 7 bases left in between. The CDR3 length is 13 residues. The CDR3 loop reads CASSYPTNTEAFF. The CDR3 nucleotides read TGTGCCAGCAGTTACCCGACGAACACTGAAGCTTTCTTT.

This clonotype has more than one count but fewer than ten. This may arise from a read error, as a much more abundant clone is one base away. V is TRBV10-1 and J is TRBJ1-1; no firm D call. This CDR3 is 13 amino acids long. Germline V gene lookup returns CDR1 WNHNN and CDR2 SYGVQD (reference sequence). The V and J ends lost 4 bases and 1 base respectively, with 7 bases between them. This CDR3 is CASSARKNTEAFF. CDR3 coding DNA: TGCGCCAGCAGTGCGAGAAAGAACACTGAAGCTTTCTTT.

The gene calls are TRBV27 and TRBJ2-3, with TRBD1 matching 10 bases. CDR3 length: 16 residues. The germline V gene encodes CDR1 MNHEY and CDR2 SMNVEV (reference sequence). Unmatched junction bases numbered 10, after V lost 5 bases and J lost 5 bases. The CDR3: CASSERQGAIGDTQYF. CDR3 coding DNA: TGTGCCAGCAGTGAAAGACAGGGGGCTATCGGAGATACGCAGTATTTT.